One sample yielded the 4 T cell receptor beta chains listed below, sequenced in a study of Ad26.COV2.S vaccination and SARS-CoV-2 variants. Clones were read by immunoSEQ multiplex PCR, and TCRdb kept only the in-frame ones, dropping some. The table shows about 390,000 clones, with 75% to 90% occurring only once. Treatment meaning: 15 to 20 received Ad26.COV2.S at low or high dose, single or two shots; about 5 received placebo; per-sample allocation not given. Samples analyzed were those drawn on day 63 after the first vaccine or placebo injection. The input for sequencing was peripheral blood, taken in a trial of Ad26.COV2.S vaccine versus placebo. The receptor set was obtained from a person aged 18-65 years who received the Ad26.COV2.S COVID-19 vaccine or a placebo.

V gene TRBV5-5 combines with J gene TRBJ1-1, with no clear D. CDR1 is SGHKS and CDR2 is YYEKEE in the germline V gene (reference sequence). This CDR3 has 15 residues. V was clipped by 4 bases and J by 1 base, with 14 bases between them. The CDR3 DNA is TGTGCCAGCAGCGAAGGTCGGATAGGGAACACTGAAGCTTTCTTT. As protein: CASSEGRIGNTEAFF.

The V gene is TRBV5-6, the J gene TRBJ2-7; tentatively, D is TRBD2 (5 bases). Trimming left V 0 bases short and J 4 bases short, with 11 bases between. The CDR3 contains 14 residues. Looked up from germline, CDR1 is SGHDT and CDR2 is YYEEEE. This CDR3 is CASSLVGGEYEQYF. The DNA of the CDR3 is TGTGCCAGCAGCTTGGTTGGAGGAGAATACGAGCAGTACTTC.

The CDR3 DNA reads TGTGCCAGCAGCTTTGAAGGGGACACTGAAGCTTTCTTT. It yields the protein CASSFEGDTEAFF. J is TRBJ1-1 and V is TRBV5-5; TRBD1 is a possible D gene (5 bases). CDR3 length equals 13 residues. Germline V gene data show CDR1 as SGHKS and CDR2 as YYEKEE (reference sequence). The germline V and J ends were trimmed by 2 bases and 3 bases, with 8 bases remaining between them.

The chain employs TRBV27 and TRBJ1-4; D not certain. Between the trimmed V and J ends, which lost 7 bases and 8 bases, there was a span of 14 bases. The CDR3 length is 13 residues. Germline CDR1 reads MNHEY; CDR2 reads SMNVEV (reference sequence). The CDR3 sequence is CASTRGRGEKLFF. The DNA of the CDR3 is TGTGCCAGCACCCGAGGGCGCGGCGAAAAACTGTTTTTT.